One and the same sample provided the 8 T cell receptor beta chains below, sequenced in a study of T cell responses to AZD1222 COVID-19 vaccine. TCRdb's table, derived via immunoSEQ multiplex PCR, lists solely in-frame clones and lacks some. Of under 95,000 clones in the sample, 65% to 90% are singletons; the top ten hold more than 6%. The specimen comprised peripheral blood, sampled on day 0 of AZD1222 vaccination. The receptor source for this set is an adult in good health.

This clone has just a few counts. V usage is TRBV5-4 and J usage is TRBJ2-1; D remains ambiguous. With 0 bases removed from V and 5 bases from J, the gap between germline ends came to 6 bases. The CDR3 contains 13 residues. Per germline, CDR1 SGHNT and CDR2 YYREEE (reference sequence). The CDR3 region is CASSLDRNNEQFF. In DNA form, the CDR3 reads TGTGCCAGCAGCTTGGACAGAAACAATGAGCAGTTCTTC. The variable domain in full, with the rest retrieved from reference TRBV5-4 and TRBJ2-1, is ETGVTQSPTHLIKTRGQQVTLRCSSQSGHNTVSWYQQALGQGPQFIFQYYREEENGRGNFPPRFSGLQFPNYSSELNVNALELDDSALYLCASSLDRNNEQFFGPGTRLTVL.

V gene TRBV11-2 combines with J gene TRBJ2-1; TRBD2 aligns across 9 bases. Trimming cost V 5 bases and J 0 bases; bases outside gene matches: 14. The CDR3 has 19 amino acids. Germline-derived CDR1 and CDR2 are SGHAT and FQNNGV. The CDR3 sequence is CASSARLAEGLFSYNEQFF. CDR3 bases: TGTGCCAGCAGCGCCAGACTAGCGGAAGGGCTATTCTCCTACAATGAGCAGTTCTTC. The entire variable domain, with the rest obtained from reference TRBV11-2 and TRBJ2-1, is as follows: EAGVAQSPRYKIIEKRQSVAFWCNPISGHATLYWYQQILGQGPKLLIQFQNNGVVDDSQLPKDRFSAERLKGVDSTLKIQPAKLEDSAVYLCASSARLAEGLFSYNEQFFGPGTRLTVL.

The J gene is TRBJ2-1, the V gene TRBV18; 9 bases fit TRBD2. This CDR3 has 18 residues. The germline CDR1 and CDR2 sequences are KGHSH and LQKENI. Trimming at V came to 3 bases and at J to 0 bases, leaving 9 bases not matched to a gene. The CDR3 DNA sequence: TGTGCCAGCTCACCTAGCGGGAGTCCCCGAAGCTCCTACAATGAGCAGTTCTTC. It codes for CASSPSGSPRSSYNEQFF. Drawing the rest from reference TRBV18 and TRBJ2-1, the complete variable domain is NAGVMQNPRHLVRRRGQEARLRCSPMKGHSHVYWYRQLPEEGLKFMVYLQKENIIDESGMPKERFSAEFPKEGPSILRIQQVVRGDSAAYFCASSPSGSPRSSYNEQFFGPGTRLTVL.

The gene calls are TRBV2 and TRBJ2-7, with 8 bases identical to TRBD1. Germline V gene lookup returns CDR1 SNHLY and CDR2 FYNNEI. CDR3 length: 15 amino acids. Trimming cost V 2 bases and J 0 bases; bases outside gene matches: 3. In DNA form, the CDR3 reads TGTGCCAGCAGTGAATGGGACAGGAGCTCCTACGAGCAGTACTTC. It codes for CASSEWDRSSYEQYF.

The chain uses TRBV11-3 and TRBJ2-7; D is ambiguous. This CDR3 spans 11 amino acids. The germline V gene has CDR1 SGHNT and CDR2 YENEEA. V was shortened by 9 bases and J by 1 base, with 7 bases between the two germline ends. CDR3 DNA: TGTGCCAGTCGGGCTTCCTACGAGCAGTACTTC. Translated, it gives CASRASYEQYF. Complete variable domain (other parts from reference TRBV11-3 and TRBJ2-7): EAGVVQSPRYKIIEKKQPVAFWCNPISGHNTLYWYLQNLGQGPELLIRYENEEAVDDSQLPKDRFSAERLKGVDSTLKIQPAELGDSAVYLCASRASYEQYFGPGTRLTVT.

The chain is built from TRBV21-1 and TRBJ2-2; the table's D call, TRBD2, has no DNA check behind it. TRBV21-1 has pseudogene status. There are 19 residues in the CDR3. As DNA, the CDR3 is TGTGCCAGCAGCCCCCGGAATAGCGGGGAGACTCCGAACACCGGGGAGCTGTTTTTT. Protein sequence: CASSPRNSGETPNTGELFF.

The chain employs TRBV11-3 and TRBJ2-3; 14 bases align to TRBD2. Trimming took 6 bases from V and 4 from J; bases not matched to a gene: 12. The length of the CDR3 is 18 residues. Germline V gene data show CDR1 as SGHNT and CDR2 as YENEEA. This CDR3 is CASSFGGTSGSGADTQYF. CDR3 bases: TGTGCCAGCAGTTTCGGGGGGACTAGCGGGAGTGGGGCAGATACGCAGTATTTT. Together with reference TRBV11-3 and TRBJ2-3, the CDR3 gives the full variable domain: EAGVVQSPRYKIIEKKQPVAFWCNPISGHNTLYWYLQNLGQGPELLIRYENEEAVDDSQLPKDRFSAERLKGVDSTLKIQPAELGDSAVYLCASSFGGTSGSGADTQYFGPGTRLTVL.

With regard to this clone: In the same sample, other DNA sequences code for this CDR3. The chain joins TRBV9 to TRBJ1-1; tentative D call: TRBD1 (5 bases). The V end was cut by 0 bases, the J end by 3 bases, with 6 bases between. The CDR3 extends over 13 amino acids. Per the germline V gene, CDR1 is SGDLS and CDR2 is YYNGEE. The CDR3 bases are TGTGCCAGCAGCGTAGCGGGGGACACTGAAGCTTTCTTT. The encoded protein is CASSVAGDTEAFF.